These 21 T cell receptor beta chains came from one sample sequenced in a study of T cell changes during pregnancy in multiple sclerosis. Repertoires were generated with immunoSEQ multiplex PCR, while TCRdb's copy carries only in-frame clones and drops some. Of 35,000 to 50,000 clones in the sample, 80% to 90% are singletons; the top ten hold roughly 1.2%. The sequences come from CD4+ T cells from peripheral blood mononuclear cells, collected after pregnancy. Receptors originate from a female donor with multiple sclerosis, enrolled in a pregnancy study.

J is TRBJ1-4 and V is TRBV6-6, with 10 bases lining up with TRBD1. The junction had 4 bases not matched to a gene; V was cut back by 2 bases and J by 7 bases. CDR1 and CDR2 (germline): MNHNY, SVGAGI (reference sequence). This CDR3 region has 15 residues. The CDR3 DNA follows: TGTGCCAGCAGTTACCGGGGGGACAGGGGTGAAAAACTGTTTTTT. Protein sequence: CASSYRGDRGEKLFF.

J is TRBJ1-3 and V is TRBV5-5; D remains unclear. V lost 2 bases and J 0 bases, leaving 9 bases between the germline ends. CDR3 length equals 15 residues. Per the germline V gene, CDR1 is SGHKS and CDR2 is YYEKEE (reference sequence). The CDR3 region is CASSFADSSGNTIYF. Here the CDR3 DNA reads TGTGCCAGCAGCTTCGCAGATTCCTCTGGAAACACCATATATTTT.

This chain joins TRBV18 and TRBJ1-5; the match to TRBD1 covers 7 bases. Germline lookup yields CDR1 KGHSH and CDR2 LQKENI. The CDR3 is 14 amino acids. V was clipped by 3 bases and J by 3 bases; unmatched bases: 2. The CDR3 loop reads CASSPGTDNQPQHF. The CDR3 DNA is TGTGCCAGCTCACCGGGGACAGACAATCAGCCCCAGCATTTT.

The rearrangement links TRBV28 to TRBJ1-4; 7 positions match TRBD1. The ends lost 11 bases at V and 6 bases at J; junction bases unmatched: 12. Germline V CDR1 and CDR2: MDHEN, SYDVKM. This CDR3 has 14 residues. CDR3 sequence (DNA): TGTGCCTGGGGATCGACAGGGAAGGATGAAAAACTGTTTTTT. It yields the protein CAWGSTGKDEKLFF.

As DNA, the CDR3 is TGTGCCAGCAGCTTAACCGGGACTAGGGGCACCGGGGAGCTGTTTTTT. Translating it yields CASSLTGTRGTGELFF. This rearrangement joins TRBV7-2 to TRBJ2-2; TRBD2 agrees at 8 bases. Trimming cost V 2 bases and J 4 bases; bases outside gene matches: 6. Per germline, CDR1 SGHTA and CDR2 FQGNSA. The CDR3 contains 16 residues.

The V and J genes are TRBV5-4 and TRBJ2-3; 10 nucleotides match TRBD2. V lost 4 bases and J lost 5; bases outside the gene matches: 7. This CDR3 has 15 amino acids. The germline V gene has CDR1 SGHNT and CDR2 YYREEE (reference sequence). Here the CDR3 reads CASSLSGGSEDTQYF. The CDR3, as DNA: TGTGCCAGCAGCCTTAGCGGGGGGAGTGAAGATACGCAGTATTTT.

This chain uses TRBV9 with TRBJ1-2; D not certain. Germline V gives CDR1 SGDLS, CDR2 YYNGEE. This CDR3 has 16 residues. V shed 4 bases and J shed 1 base, with 17 bases lying between them. CDR3 sequence reads: CASSPDTPYLNYGYTF. For the CDR3, the DNA is TGTGCCAGCAGCCCCGACACCCCTTACCTTAACTATGGCTACACCTTC.

This chain joins TRBV5-1 and TRBJ2-3; 8 nucleotides line up with TRBD2. With 0 bases clipped from V and 0 bases from J, the junction kept 3 bases outside the gene matches. The CDR3 loop spans 16 amino acids. CDR1 and CDR2 (germline): SGHRS, YFSETQ. The CDR3 is CASSLGGLDSTDTQYF. In DNA form, the CDR3 reads TGCGCCAGCAGCTTGGGGGGACTAGACAGCACAGATACGCAGTATTTT.

CDR3 nucleotides: TGTGCCAGCAGTTTAGTGGTACAGGGGTTCCAAGAGACCCAGTACTTC. It yields the protein CASSLVVQGFQETQYF. The V call is TRBV28, the J call TRBJ2-5, with 7 bases fitting TRBD1. The length of the CDR3 is 16 residues. J was trimmed by 1 base and V by 2 bases; bases with no gene match: 7. Germline assignment: CDR1 MDHEN and CDR2 SYDVKM.

The chain joins TRBV18 to TRBJ2-7; a weak D match, TRBD1 (6 bases). CDR3 size: 13 residues. In germline, CDR1 is KGHSH, CDR2 LQKENI. V gave up 3 bases and J gave up 10 bases, with 16 bases separating them. The CDR3 sequence is CASSPDRYEVQYF. Here the CDR3 DNA reads TGTGCCAGCTCACCCGACAGGTACGAGGTACAGTACTTC.

This sequence joins TRBV5-5 and TRBJ2-7; TRBD1 matches 10 bases. From germline, CDR1 is SGHKS and CDR2 YYEKEE (reference sequence). The CDR3 consists of 15 residues. With 1 base clipped from V and 5 bases from J, the junction kept 6 bases outside the gene matches. DNA for the CDR3: TGTGCCAGCAGCTTGTCCGGGACAGGGGATCACGAGCAGTACTTC. The encoded protein is CASSLSGTGDHEQYF.

Only a few counts were recorded for this clone. This rearrangement joins TRBV29-1 to TRBJ2-7, with 9 bases matching TRBD1. Unmatched junction bases numbered 6, after V lost 7 bases and J lost 2 bases. The CDR3 is 13 residues long. Germline V gene lookup returns CDR1 SQVTM and CDR2 ANQGSEA. In nucleotides, the CDR3 is TGCAGCGGAGGGACAGGGCTGACCTACGAGCAGTACTTC. Translation gives CSGGTGLTYEQYF.

V usage is TRBV27 and J usage is TRBJ2-7; 15 bases map to TRBD2. The length of the CDR3 is 17 residues. The ends lost 3 bases at V and 2 bases at J; junction bases unmatched: 5. Per germline, CDR1 MNHEY and CDR2 SMNVEV (reference sequence). The CDR3 sequence: CASSFRGTSGRTYEQYF. The CDR3 nucleotides read TGTGCCAGCAGTTTTAGGGGGACTAGCGGGAGGACCTACGAGCAGTACTTC.

The chain combines TRBV5-1 with TRBJ2-7; 11 bases line up with TRBD2. CDR1 SGHRS and CDR2 YFSETQ come from the germline V gene. The CDR3 is made up of 18 amino acids. V shed 0 bases, J shed 2 bases, and the junction held 10 bases outside the gene matches. The CDR3 reads CASSLAGTSGSWAYEQYF. DNA for the CDR3: TGCGCCAGCAGCTTGGCCGGGACTAGCGGTTCGTGGGCCTACGAGCAGTACTTC.

The chain combines TRBV5-6 with TRBJ2-5; 12 bases agree with TRBD2. V dropped 4 bases and J dropped 5; count of bases not matched to a gene: 6. CDR1 and CDR2 from the germline V gene are SGHDT and YYEEEE. The CDR3 runs 15 residues. CDR3 coding DNA: TGTGCCAGCAGCCTAGGACTAGCGGGATTGGAGACCCAGTACTTC. This sequence encodes CASSLGLAGLETQYF.

The chain links TRBV6-6 to TRBJ1-4; D gene ambiguous. Germline CDR1 MNHNY, CDR2 SVGAGI (reference sequence). The CDR3 consists of 15 residues. Trimming stripped 6 bases from V and 5 bases from J, with 16 bases between. The CDR3 DNA follows: TGTGCCAGCAGGGCTTGGACTGCCCTAAATGAAAAACTGTTTTTT. It encodes CASRAWTALNEKLFF.

This clone was picked up a small number of times. This chain uses TRBV5-1 with TRBJ1-2; TRBD1 aligns across 7 bases. This CDR3 region has 14 residues. Germline lookup yields CDR1 SGHRS and CDR2 YFSETQ. V trimming: 3 bases; J trimming: 6 bases; junction bases outside the gene matches: 8. The DNA of the CDR3 is TGCGCCAGCAGCTCAGGACAGGTAACCGATGGCTACACCTTC. Translated: CASSSGQVTDGYTF. Supplemented by reference TRBV5-1 and TRBJ1-2, the full variable domain reads KAGVTQTPRYLIKTRGQQVTLSCSPISGHRSVSWYQQTPGQGLQFLFEYFSETQRNKGNFPGRFSGRQFSNSRSEMNVSTLELGDSALYLCASSSGQVTDGYTFGSGTRLTVV.

CDR3 DNA sequence: TGTGCCAGCAGTTTGAGGGAGACCCAGTACTTC. It is translated as CASSLRETQYF. This chain joins TRBV28 and TRBJ2-5; no clear D gene. Germline-derived CDR1 and CDR2 are MDHEN and SYDVKM. This CDR3 region has 11 residues. Trimming stripped 3 bases from V and 5 bases from J, with 4 bases between.

This chain joins TRBV2 and TRBJ2-7; 8 positions match TRBD1. V trimming: 5 bases; J trimming: 0 bases; junction bases outside the gene matches: 9. Germline V gene sequence: CDR1 SNHLY, CDR2 FYNNEI. This CDR3 has 16 amino acids. The CDR3 spells CASSTYRQGISYEQYF. CDR3 DNA sequence: TGTGCCAGCAGTACTTATCGACAGGGGATCTCCTACGAGCAGTACTTC.

The rearrangement uses TRBV4-1 and TRBJ2-7, with 7 bases identical to TRBD2. The CDR3 is made up of 16 amino acids. The J segment lost 1 base and the V segment lost 2 bases, leaving 8 bases of the junction unmatched. The germline CDR1 and CDR2 sequences are MGHRA and YSYEKL. The CDR3 loop reads CASSQTSGIGSYEQYF. In nucleotides, the CDR3 is TGCGCCAGCAGCCAAACGAGCGGGATCGGGTCCTACGAGCAGTACTTC.

This chain uses TRBV19 with TRBJ1-1; tentative D call: TRBD1 (5 bases). The CDR3 contains 13 residues. Germline V lookup: CDR1 LNHDA, CDR2 SQIVND (reference sequence). V was pared by 7 bases and J by 6 bases, with 15 bases between. The DNA of the CDR3 is TGTGCCAGTACCCCAACTCACAGGTCTGAAGCTTTCTTT. Translation gives CASTPTHRSEAFF.